This record covers a single T cell receptor (beta chain). Its antigen is currently unknown. The data were obtained in a study of cytomegalovirus exposure and HLA in healthy donors. General study findings and limits: Cytomegalovirus status, reportedly, was diagnosed with high specificity and sensitivity by the classifier.

This CDR3 contains 13 residues. Germline trimming cut 10 bases from V and 0 bases from J; bases unmatched to any gene: 5. Germline CDR1 reads ENHRY; CDR2 reads SYGVKD. Generated by immunoSEQ multiplex PCR, the TCRdb table keeps only in-frame clones and is missing some. The sample consists of 150,000 to 200,000 clones, roughly 80% of them appearing once. Input material: PBMCs. The chain combines TRBV10-3 with TRBJ1-2; 7 bases line up with TRBD1. This sequence was found in a woman in her late teens or twenties in good health and CMV-seropositive. The CDR3 reads CAKDRDTNYGYTF. CDR3 DNA: TGTGCCAAAGACAGGGATACTAACTATGGCTACACCTTC.